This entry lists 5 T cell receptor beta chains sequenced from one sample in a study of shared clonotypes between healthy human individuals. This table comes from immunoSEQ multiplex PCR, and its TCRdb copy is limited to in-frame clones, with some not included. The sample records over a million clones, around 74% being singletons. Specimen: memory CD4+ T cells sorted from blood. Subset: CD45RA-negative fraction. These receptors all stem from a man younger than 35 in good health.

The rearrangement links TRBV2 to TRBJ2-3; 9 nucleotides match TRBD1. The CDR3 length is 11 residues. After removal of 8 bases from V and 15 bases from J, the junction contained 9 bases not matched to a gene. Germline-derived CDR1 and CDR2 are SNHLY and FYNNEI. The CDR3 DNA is TGTGCCAGCGGACAGGGGAGCACGGTATATTTT. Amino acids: CASGQGSTVYF.

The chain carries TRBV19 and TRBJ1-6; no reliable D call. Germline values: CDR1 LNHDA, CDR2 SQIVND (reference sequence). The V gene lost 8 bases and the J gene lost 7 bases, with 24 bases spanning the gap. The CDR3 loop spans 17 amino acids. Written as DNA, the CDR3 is TGTGCCAGTGAACAGTCCTCAGTGGCATTAGGGAATTCACCCCTCCACTTT. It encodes CASEQSSVALGNSPLHF. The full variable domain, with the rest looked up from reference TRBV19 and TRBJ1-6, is DGGITQSPKYLFRKEGQNVTLSCEQNLNHDAMYWYRQDPGQGLRLIYYSQIVNDFQKGDIAEGYSVSREKKESFPLTVTSAQKNPTAFYLCASEQSSVALGNSPLHFGNGTRLTVT.

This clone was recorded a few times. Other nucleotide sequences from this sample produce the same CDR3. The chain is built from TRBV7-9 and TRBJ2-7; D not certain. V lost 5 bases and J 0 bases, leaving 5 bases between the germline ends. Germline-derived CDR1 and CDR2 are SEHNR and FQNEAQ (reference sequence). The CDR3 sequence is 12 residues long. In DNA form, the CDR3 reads TGTGCCAGCAGCCCGAGCTCCTACGAGCAGTACTTC. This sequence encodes CASSPSSYEQYF.

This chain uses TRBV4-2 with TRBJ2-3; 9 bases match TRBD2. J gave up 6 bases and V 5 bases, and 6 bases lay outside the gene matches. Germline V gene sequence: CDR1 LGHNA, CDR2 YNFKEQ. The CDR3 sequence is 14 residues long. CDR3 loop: CASSTRGGDDTQYF. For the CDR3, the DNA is TGTGCCAGCAGCACGCGGGGGGGCGACGATACGCAGTATTTT.

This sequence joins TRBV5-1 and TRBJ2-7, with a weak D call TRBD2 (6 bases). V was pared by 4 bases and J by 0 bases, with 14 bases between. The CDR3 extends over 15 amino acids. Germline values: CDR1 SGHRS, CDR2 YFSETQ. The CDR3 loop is CASSLDTSYSYEQYF. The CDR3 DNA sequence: TGCGCCAGCAGCCTGGACACTAGCTACTCCTACGAGCAGTACTTC.